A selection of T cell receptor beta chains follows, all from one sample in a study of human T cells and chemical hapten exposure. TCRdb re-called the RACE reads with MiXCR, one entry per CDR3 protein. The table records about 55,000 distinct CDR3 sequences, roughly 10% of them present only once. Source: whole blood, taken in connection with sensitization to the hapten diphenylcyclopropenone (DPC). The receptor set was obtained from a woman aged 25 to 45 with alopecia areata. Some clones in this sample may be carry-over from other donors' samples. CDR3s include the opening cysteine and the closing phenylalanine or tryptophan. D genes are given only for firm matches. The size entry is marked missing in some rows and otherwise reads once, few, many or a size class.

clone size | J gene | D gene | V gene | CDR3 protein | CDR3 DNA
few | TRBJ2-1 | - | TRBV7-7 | CASSLSPTNEQFF | TGTGCCAGCAGCCTGTCACCCACCAATGAGCAGTTCTTC
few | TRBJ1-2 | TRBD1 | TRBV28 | CASSLGDRSGDTF | TGTGCCAGCAGTTTAGGGGACAGGTCAGGAGACACCTTC
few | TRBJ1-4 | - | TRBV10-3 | CAIGETVGDGIRNEKLFF | TGTGCCATCGGGGAGACAGTCGGCGATGGGATTCGTAATGAAAAACTGTTTTTT
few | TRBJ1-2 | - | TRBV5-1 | CASSLAGGAPAYGYTF | TGCGCCAGCAGCTTGGCCGGGGGGGCGCCGGCCTATGGCTACACCTTC
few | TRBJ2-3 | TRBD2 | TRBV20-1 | CSARVSGGADTQYF | TGCAGTGCTAGAGTCAGCGGGGGGGCGGATACGCAGTATTTT
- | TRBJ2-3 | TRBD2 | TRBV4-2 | CASSQEGTSGYTQYF | TGTGCCAGCAGCCAAGAAGGAACTAGCGGCTATACGCAGTATTTT
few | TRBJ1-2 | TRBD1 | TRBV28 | CASSLPDRGIYGYTF | TGTGCCAGCAGTTTACCGGACAGGGGAATCTATGGCTACACCTTC
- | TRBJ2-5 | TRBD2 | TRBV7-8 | CASSPLQRASGGVIQETQYF | TGTGCCAGCAGCCCTCTACAACGGGCTAGCGGGGGCGTTATCCAAGAGACCCAGTACTTC
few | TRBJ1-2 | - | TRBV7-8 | CASSPLSWGQNYGYTF | TGTGCCAGCAGCCCTCTGAGTTGGGGCCAAAACTATGGCTACACCTTC
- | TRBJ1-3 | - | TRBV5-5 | CASSLAGGNSGNTIYF | TGTGCCAGCAGCTTGGCGGGAGGCAACTCTGGAAACACCATATATTTT
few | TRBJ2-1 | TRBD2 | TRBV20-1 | CSARASGGRVHEQFF | TGCAGTGCTAGGGCTAGCGGGGGCAGAGTGCATGAGCAGTTCTTC
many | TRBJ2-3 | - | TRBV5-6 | CASSLMLRPVDTDTQYF | TGTGCCAGCAGCTTGATGTTACGACCTGTGGACACAGATACGCAGTATTTT
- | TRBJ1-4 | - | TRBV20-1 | CSALISQTRAVEKLFF | TGCAGTGCTCTCATTTCCCAGACTAGGGCAGTAGAAAAACTGTTTTTT
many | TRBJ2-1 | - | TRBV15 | CATSRDLGDEQFF | TGTGCCACCAGCAGAGATCTTGGGGATGAGCAGTTCTTC
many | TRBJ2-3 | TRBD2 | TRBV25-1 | CASSDGLAGAPLSGDTQYF | TGTGCCAGCAGTGACGGACTAGCGGGGGCCCCTTTGAGCGGAGATACGCAGTATTTT
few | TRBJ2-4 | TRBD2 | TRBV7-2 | CASSLLAGIRDIQYF | TGTGCCAGCAGCCTCCTAGCGGGAATTAGGGACATTCAGTACTTC
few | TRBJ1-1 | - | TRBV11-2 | CASSLVRNTEAFF | TGTGCCAGCAGCTTAGTCCGCAACACTGAAGCTTTCTTT
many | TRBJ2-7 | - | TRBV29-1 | CSVVGKSSWEQYF | TGCAGCGTTGTGGGGAAGAGTTCGTGGGAGCAGTACTTC
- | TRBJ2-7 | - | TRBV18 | CASSPDGYEQYF | TGTGCCAGCTCCCCGGACGGCTACGAGCAGTACTTC
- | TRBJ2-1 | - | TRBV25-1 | CASKGNNEQFF | TGTGCCAGCAAGGGAAACAATGAGCAGTTCTTC
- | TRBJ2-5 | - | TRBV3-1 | CASSQGYQETQYF | TGTGCCAGCAGCCAAGGCTACCAAGAGACCCAGTACTTC